These T cell receptor beta chains were read from a single sample in a study of blood T cells in healthy people across ages. TCRdb processed the 5' RACE reads anew with MiXCR; each CDR3 protein has one entry. The data show 650,000 or so distinct CDR3 sequences, over 40% seen once. Source material: blood. The receptors here all came from a woman of 80 years or more in good health. CDR3s include the opening cysteine and the closing phenylalanine or tryptophan. D genes are given only for firm matches. Expanded clones are given a class, and other clones once, few, many or no size at all.

>TRBV28|TRBJ1-6|.|.
CASSDRQFYNSPLHF
TGTGCCAGTTCCGACAGACAATTCTATAATTCACCCCTCCACTTT
>TRBV25-1|TRBJ2-7|few|.
CASRSGSYEQYF
TGTGCCAGTCGATCGGGGTCCTACGAGCAGTACTTC
>TRBV4-1|TRBJ2-3|.|TRBD2
CASSQPPGLAGGQLSDTQYF
TGCGCCAGCAGCCAACCTCCAGGACTAGCGGGGGGGCAATTGTCCGATACGCAGTATTTT
>TRBV6-5|TRBJ2-7|.|.
CASSYFGGKVGEQYF
TGTGCCAGCAGTTACTTCGGGGGTAAGGTAGGCGAGCAGTACTTC
>TRBV5-1|TRBJ2-1|.|.
CASSPRAPGMPNNEQFF
TGCGCCAGCAGCCCCAGAGCCCCAGGAATGCCAAACAATGAGCAGTTCTTC
>TRBV15|TRBJ2-1|.|.
CATSSTRGNYNEQFF
TGTGCCACCAGCAGTACGCGCGGAAACTACAATGAGCAGTTCTTC
>TRBV6-5|TRBJ2-7|.|.
CASSYSRGGPYDEQYF
TGTGCCAGCAGTTACTCGAGGGGGGGCCCATATGACGAGCAGTACTTC
>TRBV4-3|TRBJ2-3|.|.
CASSQGGTVLEPTDTQYF
TGCGCCAGCAGCCAAGGAGGGACTGTGCTAGAACCCACAGATACGCAGTATTTT
>TRBV5-1|TRBJ2-1|.|TRBD2
CASSRGGTSGNNEQFF
TGCGCCAGCAGCAGGGGGGGGACTAGCGGAAACAATGAGCAGTTCTTC
>TRBV5-1|TRBJ2-2|few|TRBD2
CASSSLAGGNTGELFF
TGCGCCAGCAGCTCACTAGCGGGGGGTAACACCGGGGAGCTGTTTTTT
>TRBV20-1|TRBJ2-7|few|TRBD2
CSAPIAGRSYNEQYF
TGCAGTGCCCCGATAGCGGGACGCTCCTACAATGAGCAGTACTTC
>TRBV30|TRBJ2-7|.|.
CAWSVHEGQYF
TGTGCCTGGAGTGTACACGAAGGGCAGTACTTC
>TRBV29-1|TRBJ2-1|many|.
CSVEVEARPEQFF
TGCAGCGTTGAAGTTGAGGCCCGCCCAGAGCAGTTCTTC
>TRBV9|TRBJ2-1|many|.
CASSVALASFREQFF
TGTGCCAGCAGCGTAGCCCTAGCGTCGTTTAGGGAGCAGTTCTTC
>TRBV10-3|TRBJ1-6|.|.
CAISLGQKNSPLHF
TGTGCCATCAGCCTAGGACAGAAGAATTCACCCCTCCACTTT